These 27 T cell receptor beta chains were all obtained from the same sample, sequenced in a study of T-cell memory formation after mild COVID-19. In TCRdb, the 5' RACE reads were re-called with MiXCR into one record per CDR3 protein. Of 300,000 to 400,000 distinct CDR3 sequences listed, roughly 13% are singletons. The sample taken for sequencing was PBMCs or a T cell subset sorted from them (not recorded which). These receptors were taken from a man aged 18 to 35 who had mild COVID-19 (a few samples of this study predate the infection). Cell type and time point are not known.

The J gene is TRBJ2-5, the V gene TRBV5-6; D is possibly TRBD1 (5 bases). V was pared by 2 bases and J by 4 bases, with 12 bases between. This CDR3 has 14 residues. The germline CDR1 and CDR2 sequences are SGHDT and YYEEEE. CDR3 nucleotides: TGTGCCAGCAGCTTACCACAGGTCGCAGAGACCCAGTACTTC. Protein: CASSLPQVAETQYF. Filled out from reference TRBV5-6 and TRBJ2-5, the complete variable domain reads DAGVTQSPTHLIKTRGQQVTLRCSPKSGHDTVSWYQQALGQGPQFIFQYYEEEERQRGNFPDRFSGHQFPNYSSELNVNALLLGDSALYLCASSLPQVAETQYFGPGTRLLVL.

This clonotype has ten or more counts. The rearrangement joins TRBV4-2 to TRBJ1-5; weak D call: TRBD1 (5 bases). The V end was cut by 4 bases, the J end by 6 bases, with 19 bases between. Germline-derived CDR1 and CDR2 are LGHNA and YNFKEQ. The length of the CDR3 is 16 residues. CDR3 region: CASSLAFQGSGQPQHF. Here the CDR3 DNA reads TGTGCCAGCAGCCTGGCTTTCCAGGGATCAGGTCAGCCCCAGCATTTT.

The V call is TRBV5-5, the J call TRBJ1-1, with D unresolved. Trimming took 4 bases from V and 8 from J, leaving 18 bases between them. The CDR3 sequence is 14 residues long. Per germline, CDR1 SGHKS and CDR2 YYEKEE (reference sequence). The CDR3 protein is CASSLPRGAEEAFF. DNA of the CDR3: TGTGCCAGCAGCCTTCCCCGAGGAGCCGAAGAAGCTTTCTTT.

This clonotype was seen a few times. CDR3 DNA: TGCAGTGCGAGAACTAGCGGGGGCTCATACGAGCAGTACTTC. Translation: CSARTSGGSYEQYF. The chain joins TRBV20-1 to TRBJ2-7, with TRBD2 identical over 11 bases. After removal of 6 bases from V and 4 bases from J, the junction contained 8 bases not matched to a gene. The CDR3 covers 14 residues. Germline V gene lookup returns CDR1 DFQATT and CDR2 SNEGSKA (reference sequence).

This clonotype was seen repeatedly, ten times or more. The CDR3 region has the DNA TGTGCCAGCAGCCTCCAGTTTTCTAGGGGGGCGGAAGATACGCAGTATTTT. It encodes CASSLQFSRGAEDTQYF. V usage is TRBV11-2 and J usage is TRBJ2-3; D tentatively reads TRBD1 or TRBD2 (6 bases each). CDR1 SGHAT and CDR2 FQNNGV come from the germline V gene. V was trimmed by 5 bases and J by 5 bases, leaving 23 bases between them. The CDR3 is 17 amino acids.

This CDR3 reads CASSYGTAGNTIYF. The CDR3 DNA sequence: TGCGCCAGCAGCTACGGGACAGCTGGAAACACCATATATTTT. V usage is TRBV5-1 and J usage is TRBJ1-3; TRBD1 aligns across 7 bases. CDR3 length: 14 amino acids. Germline assignment: CDR1 SGHRS and CDR2 YFSETQ. Losses at the gene ends were 3 bases for V and 2 bases for J; bases not matched to a gene: 2.

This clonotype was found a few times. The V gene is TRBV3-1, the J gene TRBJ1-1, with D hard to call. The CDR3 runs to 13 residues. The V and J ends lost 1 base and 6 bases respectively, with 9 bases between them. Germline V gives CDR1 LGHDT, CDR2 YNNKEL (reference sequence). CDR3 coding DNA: TGTGCCAGCAGCCAAGTACGTAACTCTGAAGCTTTCTTT. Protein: CASSQVRNSEAFF.

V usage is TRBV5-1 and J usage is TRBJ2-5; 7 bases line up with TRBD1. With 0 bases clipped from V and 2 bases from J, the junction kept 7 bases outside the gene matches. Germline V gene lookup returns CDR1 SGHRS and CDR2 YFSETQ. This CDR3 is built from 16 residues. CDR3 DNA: TGCGCCAGCAGCTTGGCGGCGAAGGGACAGCAAGAGACCCAGTACTTC. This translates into CASSLAAKGQQETQYF.

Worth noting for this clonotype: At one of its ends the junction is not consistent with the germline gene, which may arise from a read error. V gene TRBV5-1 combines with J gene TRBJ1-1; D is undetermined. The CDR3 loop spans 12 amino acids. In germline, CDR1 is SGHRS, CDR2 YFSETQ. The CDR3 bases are TGCGCCAGCAGTGAACCGAACACTGAATCTTTCTTT. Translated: CASSEPNTESFF.

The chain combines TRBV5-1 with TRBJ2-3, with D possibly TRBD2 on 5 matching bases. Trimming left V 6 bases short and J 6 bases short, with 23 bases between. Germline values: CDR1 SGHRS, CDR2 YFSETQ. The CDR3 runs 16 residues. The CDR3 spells CASTLTPFAGEDTQYF. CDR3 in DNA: TGCGCCAGCACCCTCACTCCGTTCGCGGGCGAGGATACGCAGTATTTT.

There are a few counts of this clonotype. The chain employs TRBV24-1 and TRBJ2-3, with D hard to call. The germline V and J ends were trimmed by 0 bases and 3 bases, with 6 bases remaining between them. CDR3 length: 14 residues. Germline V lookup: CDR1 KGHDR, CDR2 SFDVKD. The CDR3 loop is CATSDLAPTDTQYF. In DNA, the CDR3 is TGTGCCACCAGTGATTTGGCCCCGACAGATACGCAGTATTTT.

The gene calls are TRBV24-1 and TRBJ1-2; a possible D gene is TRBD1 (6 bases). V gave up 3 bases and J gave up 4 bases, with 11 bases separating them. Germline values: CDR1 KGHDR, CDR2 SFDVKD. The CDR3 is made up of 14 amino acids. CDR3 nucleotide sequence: TGTGCCACCAGTGATCCGGACAGATTCTATGGCTACACCTTC. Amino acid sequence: CATSDPDRFYGYTF.

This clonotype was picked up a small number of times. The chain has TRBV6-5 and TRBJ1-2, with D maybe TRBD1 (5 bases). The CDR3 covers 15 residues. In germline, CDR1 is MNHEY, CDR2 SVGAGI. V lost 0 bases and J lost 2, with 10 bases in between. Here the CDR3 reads CASSYSGGVNYGYTF. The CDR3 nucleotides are TGTGCCAGCAGTTACTCGGGGGGTGTAAACTATGGCTACACCTTC.

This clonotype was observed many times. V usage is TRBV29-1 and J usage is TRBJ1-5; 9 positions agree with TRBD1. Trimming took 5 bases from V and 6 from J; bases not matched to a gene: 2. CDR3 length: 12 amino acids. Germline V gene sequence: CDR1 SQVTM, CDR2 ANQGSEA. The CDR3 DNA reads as TGCAGCGTTCAGACAGGGGGTCAGCCCCAGCATTTT. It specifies CSVQTGGQPQHF.

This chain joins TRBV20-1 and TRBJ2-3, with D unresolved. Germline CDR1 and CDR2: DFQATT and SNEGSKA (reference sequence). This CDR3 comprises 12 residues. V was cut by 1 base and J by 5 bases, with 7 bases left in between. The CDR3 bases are TGCAGTGCTAGAGGGTCTGGAGATACGCAGTATTTT. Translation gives CSARGSGDTQYF.

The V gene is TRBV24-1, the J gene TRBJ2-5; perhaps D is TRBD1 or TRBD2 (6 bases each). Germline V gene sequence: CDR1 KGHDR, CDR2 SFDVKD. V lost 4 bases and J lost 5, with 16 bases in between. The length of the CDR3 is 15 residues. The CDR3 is CATSEGGTSRETQYF. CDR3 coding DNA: TGTGCCACCAGTGAGGGCGGGACATCTCGGGAGACCCAGTACTTC.

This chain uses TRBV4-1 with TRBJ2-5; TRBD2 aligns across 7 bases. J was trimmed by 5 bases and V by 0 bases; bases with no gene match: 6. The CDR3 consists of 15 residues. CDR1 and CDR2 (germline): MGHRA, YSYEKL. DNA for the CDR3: TGCGCCAGCAGCCAAGACCCAGGGAGGGGCGAGACCCAGTACTTC. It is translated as CASSQDPGRGETQYF.

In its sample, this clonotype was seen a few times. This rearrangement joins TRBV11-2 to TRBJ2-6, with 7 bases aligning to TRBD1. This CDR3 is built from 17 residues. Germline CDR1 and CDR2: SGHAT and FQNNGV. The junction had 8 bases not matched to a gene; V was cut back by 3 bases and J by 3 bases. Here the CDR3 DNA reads TGTGCCAGCAGCTTGCTACAGGGGCGACGTGGGGCCAACGTCCTGACTTTC. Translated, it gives CASSLLQGRRGANVLTF.

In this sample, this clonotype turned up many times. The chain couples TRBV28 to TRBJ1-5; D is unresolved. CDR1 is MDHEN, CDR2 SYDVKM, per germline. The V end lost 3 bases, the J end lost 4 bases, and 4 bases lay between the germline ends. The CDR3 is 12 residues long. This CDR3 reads CASSFTNQPQHF. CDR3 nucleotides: TGTGCCAGCAGTTTTACGAATCAGCCCCAGCATTTT.

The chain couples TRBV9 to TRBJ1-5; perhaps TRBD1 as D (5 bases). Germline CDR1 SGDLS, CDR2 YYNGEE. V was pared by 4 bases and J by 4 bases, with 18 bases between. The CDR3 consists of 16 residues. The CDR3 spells CASSRLTGTCNQPQHF. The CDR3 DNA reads TGTGCCAGCAGCCGTTTGACCGGGACCTGTAATCAGCCCCAGCATTTT.

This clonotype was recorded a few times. The CDR3 here is CASSLGRNSPLHF. CDR3 nucleotide sequence: TGTGCCAGCAGTTTGGGCAGGAATTCACCCCTCCACTTT. This chain connects TRBV12-3 or TRBV12-4 to TRBJ1-6; D not resolved. The V end was cut by 3 bases, the J end by 7 bases, with 7 bases between. The CDR3 is 13 residues long.

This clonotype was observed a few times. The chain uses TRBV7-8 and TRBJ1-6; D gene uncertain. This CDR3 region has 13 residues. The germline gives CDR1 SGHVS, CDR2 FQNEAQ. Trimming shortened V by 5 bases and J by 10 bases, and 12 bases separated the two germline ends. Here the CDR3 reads CASSKGPLSPLHF. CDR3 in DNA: TGTGCCAGCAGCAAGGGTCCTTTATCACCCCTCCACTTT.

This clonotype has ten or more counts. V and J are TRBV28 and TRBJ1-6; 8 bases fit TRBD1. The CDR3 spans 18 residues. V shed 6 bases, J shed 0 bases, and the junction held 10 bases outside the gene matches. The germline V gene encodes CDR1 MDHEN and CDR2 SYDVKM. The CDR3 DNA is TGTGCCAGCAGCCCCTACGACAGGGGCTACTCCTATAATTCACCCCTCCACTTT. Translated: CASSPYDRGYSYNSPLHF.

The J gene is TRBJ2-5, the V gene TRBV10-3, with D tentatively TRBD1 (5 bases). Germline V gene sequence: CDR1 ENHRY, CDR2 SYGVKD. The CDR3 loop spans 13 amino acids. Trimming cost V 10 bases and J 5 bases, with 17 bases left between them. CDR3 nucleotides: TGTGCCACCGGTTGGGGTCCAGGGGAGACCCAGTACTTC. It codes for CATGWGPGETQYF.

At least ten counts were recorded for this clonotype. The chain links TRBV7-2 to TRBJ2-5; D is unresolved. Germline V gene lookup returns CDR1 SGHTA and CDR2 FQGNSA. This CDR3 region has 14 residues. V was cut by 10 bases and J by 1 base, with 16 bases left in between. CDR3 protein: CATKASLPQETQYF. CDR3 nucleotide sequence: TGTGCCACCAAAGCCTCCCTACCCCAAGAGACCCAGTACTTC.

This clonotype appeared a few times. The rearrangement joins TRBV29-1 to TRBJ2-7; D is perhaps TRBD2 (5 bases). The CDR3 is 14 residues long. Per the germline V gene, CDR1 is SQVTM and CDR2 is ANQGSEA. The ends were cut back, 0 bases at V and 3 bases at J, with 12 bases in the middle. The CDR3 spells CSVEDRGRDYEQYF. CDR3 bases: TGCAGCGTTGAAGACCGGGGAAGGGACTACGAGCAGTACTTC.

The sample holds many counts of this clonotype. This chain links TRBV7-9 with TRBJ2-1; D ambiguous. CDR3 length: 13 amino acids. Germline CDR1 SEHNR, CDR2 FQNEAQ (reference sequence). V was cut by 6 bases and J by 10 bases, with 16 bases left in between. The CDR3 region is CASSVGFLVEQFF. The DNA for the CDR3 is TGTGCCAGCAGTGTGGGGTTTTTGGTCGAGCAGTTCTTC.